This TCR beta chain was recorded in a study of T cell changes during pregnancy in multiple sclerosis. Profiling relied on immunoSEQ multiplex PCR, and the TCRdb table lists in-frame clones only, not all of them. The top ten hold around 0.99% of the sample, which has 91,000 or so clones, 85% to 95% seen once. The sequencing used peripheral blood, collected after pregnancy. The sequence derives from a female donor with multiple sclerosis, enrolled in a pregnancy study.

The CDR3 sequence is CASSEQTGYEQYF. The CDR3 DNA reads TGTGCCAGCAGTGAACAGACAGGCTACGAGCAGTACTTC. The J gene is TRBJ2-7, the V gene TRBV6-1, with D perhaps TRBD1 (6 bases). The V gene's germline CDR1 is MNHNS and CDR2 SASEGT. Trimming shortened V by 2 bases and J by 3 bases, and 8 bases separated the two germline ends. The CDR3 covers 13 residues.